The clone carrying this TCR beta chain was seen many times. Its target is not known. The data originate from a study of T cells in Graves' hyperthyroidism and ophthalmopathy. The CDR3 regions of TCR beta were amplified from RNA transcripts. In the first-round RT-PCR of the TCR CDR3, the HTBI primer set was used. From the multiplex PCR reads, TCRdb called clonotypes with MiXCR, one entry per CDR3 protein. The sample shows about 290,000 distinct CDR3 sequences, 13% of them seen only once. CDR1 DFQATT and CDR2 SNEGSKA come from the germline V gene (reference sequence). The V end was cut by 0 bases, the J end by 4 bases, with 15 bases between. This CDR3 contains 15 residues. General study results and limits: Ophthalmopathy was model-predicted a median about 6 months pre-onset. Most thyroid clonotypes that were expanded above 0.001 also turned up in blood. Ophthalmopathy and stable hyperthyroidism were told apart by a 13 V-J model.

The chain is built from TRBV20-1 and TRBJ1-2, with D tentatively TRBD1 (6 bases). The sequenced material came from blood. The clonotype originates from a woman aged 25 to 39 with Graves' hyperthyroidism that later progressed to Graves' ophthalmopathy. CDR3 DNA: TGCAGTGCTAGAGATCTAGGACAGTCTAGCTATGGCTACACCTTC. It encodes CSARDLGQSSYGYTF.